The T cell receptor beta chain under discussion was sequenced for a study of T cells in Graves' hyperthyroidism and ophthalmopathy. For ophthalmopathy patients, the Clinical Activity Score was at least 3 and the NOSPECS grade at least 4; duration was under 3 months. Each diagnosis was grounded in clinical symptoms, serum thyroxine and TRAb, thyroid ultrasound, and orbital computed tomography. At least ten counts were recorded for this clonotype. TCR beta CDR3 regions were amplified from RNA transcripts. HTBI primers were used for first-round RT-PCR of the TCR CDR3. TCRdb re-called the multiplex PCR reads through MiXCR, storing one row per CDR3 protein. The sample yields around 600,000 distinct CDR3 sequences, about a sixth seen once. CDR3 length equals 14 residues. CDR1 and CDR2 from the germline V gene are DFQATT and SNEGSKA (reference sequence). V was cut by 0 bases and J by 2 bases, with 10 bases left in between.

The sequence was collected from a middle-aged woman with Graves' ophthalmopathy. Specimen: blood. The gene calls are TRBV20-1 and TRBJ2-5; D gene ambiguous. The CDR3 region is CSARDRRQQETQYF. CDR3 nucleotides: TGCAGTGCTAGAGATCGGCGGCAACAAGAGACCCAGTACTTC.